The 15 T cell receptor beta chains below were found in one sample sequenced in a study of T cell responses to AZD1222 COVID-19 vaccine. The method was immunoSEQ multiplex PCR; TCRdb's version includes in-frame clones alone and lacks a portion of them. The sample shows tens of thousands of clones, around three quarters of them seen only once. The sequenced sample was peripheral blood, obtained on day 0 of AZD1222 vaccination. The receptors derive from an adult in good health.

J is TRBJ1-4 and V is TRBV7-3, with 10 bases fitting TRBD1. Per germline, CDR1 SGHTA and CDR2 FQGTGA. The CDR3 is made up of 17 amino acids. The J segment lost 0 bases and the V segment lost 4 bases, leaving 5 bases of the junction unmatched. CDR3: CASSSVTGGPTNEKLFF. In DNA form, the CDR3 reads TGTGCCAGCAGCTCAGTGACAGGGGGCCCAACTAATGAAAAACTGTTTTTT.

This clone has at least ten counts. The chain links TRBV5-1 to TRBJ1-1; TRBD1 matches 10 bases. Germline CDR1 and CDR2: SGHRS and YFSETQ. This CDR3 has 16 residues. V lost 4 bases and J lost 4; bases outside the gene matches: 10. The CDR3 protein is CASSLVIRDRGTEAFF. The CDR3 region has the DNA TGCGCCAGCAGCCTTGTGATCCGGGACAGGGGCACTGAAGCTTTCTTT. The full variable domain, with the rest looked up from reference TRBV5-1 and TRBJ1-1, is KAGVTQTPRYLIKTRGQQVTLSCSPISGHRSVSWYQQTPGQGLQFLFEYFSETQRNKGNFPGRFSGRQFSNSRSEMNVSTLELGDSALYLCASSLVIRDRGTEAFFGQGTRLTVV.

This clone came up a few times. V is TRBV27 and J is TRBJ1-1; D remains ambiguous. Per germline, CDR1 MNHEY and CDR2 SMNVEV (reference sequence). V lost 5 bases and J lost 1, with 8 bases in between. This CDR3 is built from 13 residues. The CDR3 reads CASSRPGNTEAFF. DNA of the CDR3: TGTGCCAGCAGTCGGCCGGGGAACACTGAAGCTTTCTTT.

CDR3 residues: CASSPGQMSEKLFF. The CDR3 nucleotides read TGTGCCAGCAGCCCGGGACAGATGAGCGAAAAACTGTTTTTT. V is TRBV28 and J is TRBJ1-4; TRBD1 matches 7 bases. The junction had 9 bases not matched to a gene; V was cut back by 6 bases and J by 8 bases. The CDR3 has 14 residues. Looked up from germline, CDR1 is MDHEN and CDR2 is SYDVKM.

V gene TRBV5-1 combines with J gene TRBJ2-2; possibly TRBD1 or TRBD2 for D (5 bases each). V shed 3 bases and J shed 4 bases, with 10 bases lying between them. The CDR3 sequence is 14 residues long. From germline, CDR1 is SGHRS and CDR2 YFSETQ. CDR3 region: CASSSPGTTGELFF. Here the CDR3 DNA reads TGCGCCAGCAGCTCCCCCGGGACCACCGGGGAGCTGTTTTTT.

CDR3 sequence reads: CASSIVGRQPQHF. The CDR3 DNA reads TGTGCCAGTAGTATTGTGGGAAGACAGCCCCAGCATTTT. The chain carries TRBV19 and TRBJ1-5, with unresolved D. This CDR3 contains 13 residues. The germline V gene has CDR1 LNHDA and CDR2 SQIVND (reference sequence). Trimming left V 3 bases short and J 7 bases short, with 10 bases between.

The genes are TRBV15 and TRBJ1-4; D possibly corresponds to TRBD1 (5 bases). V lost 2 bases and J 3 bases, leaving 13 bases between the germline ends. CDR1 is LNHNV and CDR2 is YYDKDF in the germline V gene (reference sequence). The CDR3 extends over 16 amino acids. As DNA, the CDR3 is TGTGCCACCAGCAGAACTCAGGGACCCCCTAATGAAAAACTGTTTTTT. It yields the protein CATSRTQGPPNEKLFF.

The rearrangement links TRBV5-1 to TRBJ2-7; possibly TRBD1 or TRBD2 for D (5 bases each). V dropped 8 bases and J dropped 4 bases, with 16 bases sitting between them. This CDR3 spans 13 amino acids. The germline gives CDR1 SGHRS, CDR2 YFSETQ. Here the CDR3 reads CASLPQGDYEQYV. In DNA form, the CDR3 reads TGCGCCAGTTTACCCCAGGGAGATTACGAGCAGTACGTC.

The J gene is TRBJ2-4, the V gene TRBV6-1; D not resolved. CDR1 and CDR2 (germline): MNHNS, SASEGT. The germline V and J ends were trimmed by 3 bases and 4 bases, with 7 bases remaining between them. There are 13 residues in the CDR3. This CDR3 reads CASSDDGKNIQYF. The CDR3 DNA sequence: TGTGCCAGCAGTGATGACGGAAAAAACATTCAGTACTTC.

Relative to its sample, this clone is medium-sized. The chain's CDR3 is CASSPLLNEQFF. In nucleotides, the CDR3 is TGTGCCAGCTCACCACTGTTAAATGAGCAGTTCTTC. J is TRBJ2-1 and V is TRBV18; D remains unclear. Trimming took 1 base from V and 7 from J, leaving 5 bases between them. Looked up from germline, CDR1 is KGHSH and CDR2 is LQKENI. The CDR3 spans 12 residues.

This chain links TRBV3-1 (or the pseudogene TRBV3-2) with TRBJ1-1, with D uncertain. The V gene lost 1 base and the J gene lost 5 bases, with 5 bases spanning the gap. CDR3 length: 12 residues. The germline V gene encodes CDR1 LGHDT and CDR2 YNNKEL (reference sequence). CDR3 sequence reads: CASSQGGTEAFF. The CDR3 DNA reads TGTGCCAGCAGCCAAGGCGGAACTGAAGCTTTCTTT.

This clone was seen more than once but under ten times. The chain employs TRBV2 and TRBJ2-5; 12 bases map to TRBD2. CDR3 length: 14 residues. From germline, CDR1 is SNHLY and CDR2 FYNNEI. Trimming took 6 bases from V and 5 from J; bases not matched to a gene: 4. The CDR3 region is CASRASGGVETQYF. The CDR3 DNA is TGTGCCAGCAGGGCTAGCGGGGGGGTGGAGACCCAGTACTTC.

J is TRBJ2-3 and V is TRBV2; TRBD2 aligns across 9 bases. This CDR3 region has 14 residues. V was pared by 6 bases and J by 4 bases, with 5 bases of the junction left unmatched. Germline V gene lookup returns CDR1 SNHLY and CDR2 FYNNEI. Here the CDR3 reads CASRAGGPADTQYF. In nucleotides, the CDR3 is TGTGCCAGCAGGGCGGGGGGGCCAGCAGATACGCAGTATTTT.

This clone was counted between two and nine times. The chain has TRBV30 and TRBJ1-1; no clear D gene. The CDR3 loop spans 11 amino acids. The germline gives CDR1 GTSNPN, CDR2 SVGIG (reference sequence). Deletions cut 3 bases from V and 3 bases from J, with 5 bases between. The CDR3 is CAWSLDTEAFF. CDR3 DNA: TGTGCCTGGAGCCTGGACACTGAAGCTTTCTTT.

The chain links TRBV13 to TRBJ2-5; TRBD2 aligns across 11 bases. Looked up from germline, CDR1 is PRHDT and CDR2 is FYEKMQ (reference sequence). The length of the CDR3 is 16 residues. With V trimmed by 5 bases and J by 5 bases, 10 bases remained unmatched. Written as DNA, the CDR3 is TGTGCCAGCAGCACAAGAACTAGCGGGAGCGTGGAGACCCAGTACTTC. Residues: CASSTRTSGSVETQYF.